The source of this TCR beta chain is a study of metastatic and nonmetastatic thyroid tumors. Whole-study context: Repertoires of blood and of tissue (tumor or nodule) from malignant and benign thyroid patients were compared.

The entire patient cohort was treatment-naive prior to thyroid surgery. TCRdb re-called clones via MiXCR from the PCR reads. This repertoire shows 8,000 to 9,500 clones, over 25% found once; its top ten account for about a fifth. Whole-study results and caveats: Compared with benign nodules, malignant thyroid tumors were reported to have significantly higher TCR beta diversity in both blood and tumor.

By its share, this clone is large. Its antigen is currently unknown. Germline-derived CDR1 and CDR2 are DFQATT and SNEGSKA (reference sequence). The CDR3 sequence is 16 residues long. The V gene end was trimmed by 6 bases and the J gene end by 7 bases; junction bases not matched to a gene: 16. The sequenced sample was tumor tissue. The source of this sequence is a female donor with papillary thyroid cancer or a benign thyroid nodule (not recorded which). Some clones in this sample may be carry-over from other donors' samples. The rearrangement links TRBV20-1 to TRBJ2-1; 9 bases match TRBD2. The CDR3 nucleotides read TGCAGTGCCAATTCGGGCGGTTGGCGGGAGGGGAATGAGCAGTTCTTC. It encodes CSANSGGWREGNEQFF.